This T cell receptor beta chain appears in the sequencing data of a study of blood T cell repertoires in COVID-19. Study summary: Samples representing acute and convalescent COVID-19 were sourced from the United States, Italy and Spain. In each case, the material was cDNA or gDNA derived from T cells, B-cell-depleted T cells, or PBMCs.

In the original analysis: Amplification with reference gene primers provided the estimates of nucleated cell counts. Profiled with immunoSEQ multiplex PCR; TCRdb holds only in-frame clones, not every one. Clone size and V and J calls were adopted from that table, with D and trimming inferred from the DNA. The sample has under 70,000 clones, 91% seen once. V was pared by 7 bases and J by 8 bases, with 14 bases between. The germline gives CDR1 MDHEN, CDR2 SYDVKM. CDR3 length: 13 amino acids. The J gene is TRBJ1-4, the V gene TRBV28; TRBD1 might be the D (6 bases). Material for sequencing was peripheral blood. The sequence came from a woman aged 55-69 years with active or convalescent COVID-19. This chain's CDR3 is CASTTGFGEKLFF. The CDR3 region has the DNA TGTGCCAGCACCACAGGGTTCGGCGAAAAACTGTTTTTT.